The rows below give T cell receptor beta chains drawn from one sample of a study of T cell repertoires in cytomegalovirus infection. TCRdb used MiXCR to reprocess the reads, holding one entry per CDR3 protein. In the table there are 200,000 or so distinct CDR3 sequences, 28% of which are singletons. The sample was PBMCs. The receptors here all came from a human donor in good health (CMV status not recorded). Some clones in this sample may be carry-over from other donors' samples. Both conserved end residues are part of each CDR3. D genes are given only for firm matches. Clone size is given for some rows only: seen once, a few or many times, or a class if the clone is expanded.

d_gene | len | j_gene | abundance | v_gene | CDR3nt | CDR3aa
TRBD1 | 13 | TRBJ2-7 | - | TRBV5-1 | TGCGCCAGCGCGGGGGACAGGGTAAACGAGCAGTACTTC | CASAGDRVNEQYF
- | 12 | TRBJ2-3 | - | TRBV20-1 | TGCAGTGCTAGAGGGCTAGGGGATACGCAGTATTTT | CSARGLGDTQYF
- | 11 | TRBJ1-1 | - | TRBV29-1 | TGCAGCGCCTCGGCCCTCACTGAAGCTTTCTTT | CSASALTEAFF
- | 11 | TRBJ2-5 | many | TRBV7-2 | TGTGCCAGCAGCCCGAGCGAGACCCAGTACTTC | CASSPSETQYF
- | 16 | TRBJ2-1 | - | TRBV20-1 | TGCAGTGCTAGGATAGGTCTAGGGGCCTCCTACAATGAGCAGTTCTTC | CSARIGLGASYNEQFF
- | 14 | TRBJ1-5 | - | TRBV6-5 | TGTGCCAGCAGCCCAGGACGGATAAATCAGCCCCAGCATTTT | CASSPGRINQPQHF
- | 15 | TRBJ2-5 | many | TRBV7-2 | TGTGCCAGCAGCAACAACGGGGGGCAGGTAGAGACCCAGTACTTC | CASSNNGGQVETQYF
TRBD2 | 15 | TRBJ2-3 | - | TRBV6-5 | TGTGCCAGCAGTCCAGCGGGGGGTGGCACAGATACGCAGTATTTT | CASSPAGGGTDTQYF
- | 17 | TRBJ1-4 | - | TRBV12-3/TRBV12-4 | TGTGCCAGCAGCCAAACCATAGGGTCCGCAACTAATGAAAAACTGTTTTTT | CASSQTIGSATNEKLFF
- | 12 | TRBJ2-1 | - | TRBV2 | TGTGCCAGCAGTGGAGGGATGGATGAGCAGTTCTTC | CASSGGMDEQFF